Listed below are T cell receptor beta chains from one sample, sequenced in a study of cytomegalovirus exposure and HLA in healthy donors. Using immunoSEQ multiplex PCR, the repertoire was profiled, and TCRdb retains in-frame clones only, with some absent. The table lists 130,000 or so clones, about 87% of them singletons. Sequenced sample: PBMCs. These receptors originate from a woman aged 18-29 years in good health and CMV-seronegative. Each CDR3 is given without its conserved first and last residue. The order of the fields is V gene, CDR3 protein.

TRBV27 | ASSPRRQGWTQY
TRBV7-2 | ASSFTGYDGYT
TRBV5-5 | ASRDYRGHNEQY
TRBV13 | ASSPRVVNEQF
TRBV19 | ASSSFLDSNYGYT
TRBV9 | ASSVEWWDRPYEQY
TRBV11-3 | ASSLLAGGLETQY
TRBV28 | ASRAGQGTHFNYEQY
TRBV6-6 | ASSKGLREYNEQF
TRBV6-4 | ASGEGGKLF
TRBV29-1 | SVEDRSDRGYEQY
TRBV15 | ATTKAGTGSEKLF
TRBV29-1 | SVPGEGNEQF
TRBV7-8 | ASSLSVGTPGRSEQF
TRBV2 | ASSELAGGNNEQF
TRBV2 | ASSERAGGNQPQH
TRBV9 | ASSVDGAGQPQH
TRBV7-6 | ASSAGTSQETQY
TRBV6-1 | ATKTGLAGYGF
TRBV28 | ASSPDRVKPQH
TRBV5-1 | ASSRGDSGANVLT
TRBV5-6 | ASSVLAATNEQF
TRBV6-4 | ASSDGEGSPLH
TRBV25-1 | ATVAGADTQY
TRBV7-9 | ASTQGQGATDTQY
TRBV30 | AWSVLAGDEQY
TRBV11-2 | ASRIGQGLFGYT
TRBV6-5 | ASQRTGGFYGYT
TRBV25-1 | ASTRAGMGYNEQF
TRBV30 | ACDGTSGYYNEQF
TRBV7-8 | ASSLEGSRDRVSNYGYT
TRBV2 | ASSVGQSNQPQH
TRBV29-1 | SVAGQGANQPQH
TRBV15 | ATSIFWPSPTYEQY
TRBV5-5 | ASSWGQGTNYGYT
TRBV30 | AWSVGGTGELF
TRBV29-1 | SVGAGTDTQY
TRBV18 | ASSLLNEKLF
TRBV7-2 | ASSLDQGNTEAF
TRBV5-1 | ASSGSGGEQY
TRBV6-1 | ASSLITGDSEAF
TRBV2 | ASVAGGTYNEQF
TRBV18 | ASSLNKYGYT
TRBV5-1 | ASSNRGQGAGETQY
TRBV7-8 | ASSPEVAGNEKLF
TRBV5-1 | ASSHAGAPNTEAF
TRBV2 | ASRRRTGYNQPQH
TRBV6-1 | ASSEEWSGQPQH
TRBV7-3 | ASSLSRGRASGETQY
TRBV5-1 | ASSPDRVGEQY
TRBV6-1 | ASSEKTGTQPQH
TRBV30 | AWTWTGTRKEQF